This TCR beta chain was identified during a study of blood T cell repertoires in COVID-19. Overall study context: There were acute and convalescent COVID-19 samples, and they came from the United States, Italy and Spain. PBMCs, B-cell-depleted T cells, or T cells provided the cDNA or gDNA that made up the material.

CDR1 and CDR2 (germline): GTSNPN, SVGIG (reference sequence). V was pared by 2 bases and J by 4 bases, with 11 bases between. The CDR3 consists of 13 residues. Study processing details: Researchers report that nucleated cell counts were estimated from reference gene primer amplification. Sequencing used immunoSEQ multiplex PCR; TCRdb keeps in-frame clones, though not all of them. V and J calls and clone size are copied from that table; D and trimming were computed from the DNA. This table holds tens of thousands of clones, about 87% found once. The receptor was isolated from a man aged 50-59 years with active COVID-19. The sample comprised peripheral blood. This chain joins TRBV30 and TRBJ1-1; weak D call: TRBD1 (5 bases). CDR3 bases: TGTGCCTGGAGTCCAGGGTTGATCACTGAAGCTTTCTTT. This sequence encodes CAWSPGLITEAFF.